This T cell receptor beta chain was observed in a study of CD8+ T cells in alopecia areata. The CDR3 contains 15 residues. Looked up from germline, CDR1 is SGHNT and CDR2 is YYREEE (reference sequence). J gave up 4 bases and V 4 bases, and 7 bases lay outside the gene matches. Sequencing templates came from extracted RNA that was reverse transcribed into cDNA. TCRdb's copy holds only in-frame clones and misses some; the assay was immunoSEQ multiplex PCR. This sample has a few hundred thousand clones, with roughly two thirds found just once. The clonotype comes from a human donor with alopecia areata. The gene calls are TRBV5-4 and TRBJ2-1; TRBD2 agrees at 8 bases. This specimen consisted of CD4+ T cells sorted from blood, obtained at week 0. The CDR3 DNA follows: TGTGCCAGCAGCACCGGGGGGGCAGAGTACAATGAGCAGTTCTTC. This encodes CASSTGGAEYNEQFF.